The next 23 T cell receptor beta chains were all read from a single sample in a study of blood T cell repertoires in COVID-19. Using immunoSEQ multiplex PCR, the repertoire was profiled, and TCRdb retains in-frame clones only, with some absent. This repertoire shows 170,000 or so clones, about four fifths found once; its top ten account for about 6.8%. The sample consisted of peripheral blood. The receptor source for this set is a man in his 70s with active or convalescent COVID-19.

The chain combines TRBV6-5 with TRBJ2-5; 7 nucleotides align to TRBD2. This CDR3 region has 13 residues. Germline V lookup: CDR1 MNHEY, CDR2 SVGAGI. Trimming cost V 8 bases and J 4 bases; bases outside gene matches: 7. This CDR3 is CASFLAAPETQYF. The CDR3, as DNA: TGTGCCAGCTTCCTAGCGGCGCCAGAGACCCAGTACTTC.

The chain carries TRBV6-5 and TRBJ1-2, with D possibly TRBD1 on 6 matching bases. The germline V gene has CDR1 MNHEY and CDR2 SVGAGI. Trimming stripped 6 bases from V and 4 bases from J, with 12 bases between. This CDR3 spans 13 amino acids. CDR3 coding DNA: TGTGCCAGCAGCCGGGACACTTCCTATGGCTACACCTTC. It translates to CASSRDTSYGYTF.

The rearrangement links TRBV20-1 to TRBJ2-7, with D perhaps TRBD2 (5 bases). Germline V gene sequence: CDR1 DFQATT, CDR2 SNEGSKA (reference sequence). V was clipped by 3 bases and J by 3 bases, with 12 bases between them. CDR3 length equals 13 residues. The CDR3 region is CSASGGSSYEQYF. CDR3 coding DNA: TGCAGTGCTAGTGGCGGGTCCAGCTACGAGCAGTACTTC.

The chain is built from TRBV5-1 and TRBJ1-1; D ambiguous. The CDR3 extends over 15 amino acids. The V gene lost 0 bases and the J gene lost 2 bases, with 11 bases spanning the gap. The germline V gene has CDR1 SGHRS and CDR2 YFSETQ. As DNA, the CDR3 is TGCGCCAGCAGCTTGGAGCCAGCGCCTAACACTGAAGCTTTCTTT. Protein: CASSLEPAPNTEAFF.

The chain recombines TRBV7-9 with TRBJ2-7; 9 bases map to TRBD1. The CDR3 spans 13 residues. The V segment lost 9 bases and the J segment 4 bases; nucleotides outside the gene matches: 7. Per germline, CDR1 SEHNR and CDR2 FQNEAQ (reference sequence). CDR3 region: CASGLGQGYEQYF. DNA of the CDR3: TGTGCCAGTGGATTGGGACAGGGATACGAGCAGTACTTC.

The chain couples TRBV6-5 to TRBJ1-2; 11 nucleotides line up with TRBD1. Per the germline V gene, CDR1 is MNHEY and CDR2 is SVGAGI. V lost 1 base, J lost 3 bases, and 4 bases stayed unmatched. This CDR3 spans 16 amino acids. CDR3 protein: CASSYLGQGGHYGYTF. The CDR3 coding sequence is TGTGCCAGCAGTTACTTGGGACAGGGGGGACACTATGGCTACACCTTC.

This rearrangement joins TRBV3-1 (or the pseudogene TRBV3-2) to TRBJ2-7; 9 nucleotides match TRBD1. The trim removed 2 bases at V and 6 bases at J, leaving 5 bases unmatched. The CDR3 sequence is 14 residues long. CDR1 LGHDT and CDR2 YNNKEL come from the germline V gene (reference sequence). CDR3 loop: CASSQRQGEREQYF. CDR3 nucleotides: TGTGCCAGCAGCCAACGACAGGGGGAACGCGAGCAGTACTTC.

The chain employs TRBV10-3 and TRBJ2-5; TRBD2 aligns across 10 bases. Germline V gene sequence: CDR1 ENHRY, CDR2 SYGVKD. V was pared by 10 bases and J by 3 bases, with 11 bases of the junction left unmatched. The CDR3 runs 15 residues. The CDR3 DNA is TGTGCCACCCAACCCTCTAGCGGGAGCGAAGAGACCCAGTACTTC. This translates into CATQPSSGSEETQYF.

V and J are TRBV19 and TRBJ1-4; TRBD1 agrees at 7 bases. The CDR3 spans 15 residues. V trimming: 5 bases; J trimming: 6 bases; junction bases outside the gene matches: 9. Per the germline V gene, CDR1 is LNHDA and CDR2 is SQIVND (reference sequence). This CDR3 reads CASSLGRGEYEKLFF. CDR3 DNA sequence: TGTGCCAGTAGTCTCGGCAGGGGGGAATATGAAAAACTGTTTTTT.

This rearrangement joins TRBV5-1 to TRBJ2-3; 9 bases fit TRBD1. Trimming took 2 bases from V and 2 from J; bases not matched to a gene: 6. This CDR3 comprises 16 residues. Germline V gene sequence: CDR1 SGHRS, CDR2 YFSETQ. The CDR3 protein is CASSFTGTGTTDTQYF. CDR3 nucleotide sequence: TGCGCCAGCAGCTTTACAGGGACAGGGACCACAGATACGCAGTATTTT.

This rearrangement joins TRBV19 to TRBJ2-7; D is perhaps TRBD2 (5 bases). The germline V gene has CDR1 LNHDA and CDR2 SQIVND (reference sequence). V lost 6 bases, J lost 2 bases, and 17 bases lay in between. This CDR3 spans 15 amino acids. The CDR3 reads CASSPVEGLAYEQYF. The DNA for the CDR3 is TGTGCCAGTAGCCCGGTTGAGGGCTTGGCCTACGAGCAGTACTTC.

This clone was detected only a few times. The rearrangement links TRBV2 to TRBJ2-7; D gene ambiguous. The CDR3 has 14 amino acids. Germline V CDR1 and CDR2: SNHLY, FYNNEI. Trimming cost V 9 bases and J 2 bases, with 17 bases left between them. CDR3 bases: TGTGCCAGTCAACTCAACCCAACCACCTACGAGCAGTACTTC. This codes for CASQLNPTTYEQYF.

V usage is TRBV29-1 and J usage is TRBJ1-2; D remains unclear. V lost 7 bases to trimming and J lost 2 bases, with 11 bases between them. This CDR3 is built from 12 residues. CDR1 is SQVTM, CDR2 ANQGSEA, per germline. CDR3 DNA sequence: TGCAGCGGATTGACTGAGAACTATGGCTACACCTTC. This encodes CSGLTENYGYTF. Full variable domain (missing parts from reference TRBV29-1 and TRBJ1-2): SAVISQKPSRDICQRGTSLTIQCQVDSQVTMMFWYRQQPGQSLTLIATANQGSEATYESGFVIDKFPISRPNLTFSTLTVSNMSPEDSSIYLCSGLTENYGYTFGSGTRLTVV.

V is TRBV19 and J is TRBJ1-1, with D possibly TRBD1 on 6 matching bases. Germline CDR1 is LNHDA and CDR2 is SQIVND (reference sequence). There are 16 residues in the CDR3. Between the trimmed V and J ends, which lost 7 bases and 1 base, there was a span of 19 bases. This chain's CDR3 is CASMGGGAIGNTEAFF. The CDR3 coding sequence is TGTGCCAGTATGGGTGGGGGGGCCATTGGGAACACTGAAGCTTTCTTT.

The V and J genes are TRBV12-3 or TRBV12-4 and TRBJ1-5, with a tentative D call TRBD1 (6 bases). The CDR3 consists of 13 residues. The V end was cut by 6 bases, the J end by 3 bases, with 9 bases between. CDR3 loop: CASSGQYNQPQHF. CDR3 nucleotides: TGTGCCAGCAGCGGACAGTACAATCAGCCCCAGCATTTT.

The chain recombines TRBV6-5 with TRBJ2-7, with unresolved D. The ends were cut back, 9 bases at V and 3 bases at J, with 15 bases in the middle. CDR1 MNHEY and CDR2 SVGAGI come from the germline V gene. There are 13 residues in the CDR3. The CDR3 DNA is TGTGCCAGTATTACCGGTCCCGGCTACGAGCAGTACTTC. Its protein is CASITGPGYEQYF.

V usage is TRBV11-1 and J usage is TRBJ1-1; D might be TRBD1 (6 bases). From germline, CDR1 is SGHAT and CDR2 FQDESV (reference sequence). Trimming took 2 bases from V and 2 from J, leaving 9 bases between them. This CDR3 contains 14 residues. The DNA of the CDR3 is TGTGCCAGCAGCTTAAGGGGACAAAACACTGAAGCTTTCTTT. It codes for CASSLRGQNTEAFF. The variable domain in full, completed from reference TRBV11-1 and TRBJ1-1, reads EAEVAQSPRYKITEKSQAVAFWCDPISGHATLYWYRQILGQGPELLVQFQDESVVDDSQLPKDRFSAERLKGVDSTLKIQPAELGDSAMYLCASSLRGQNTEAFFGQGTRLTVV.

In its sample, this clone was seen once. The rearrangement uses TRBV23-1 and TRBJ2-4; D gene unclear. TRBV23-1 is identified as an open reading frame with a role that is uncertain. The V gene lost 4 bases and the J gene lost 0 bases, with 19 bases spanning the gap. The CDR3 is made up of 18 amino acids. CDR3: CASSLRSETPLAKNIQYF. CDR3 nucleotide sequence: TGCGCCAGCAGTCTAAGGAGTGAGACCCCACTAGCCAAAAACATTCAGTACTTC.

The chain is built from TRBV12-5 and TRBJ2-7, with 10 bases matching TRBD2. The CDR3 sequence is 14 residues long. Germline V gene data show CDR1 as LGHNT and CDR2 as FRNRAP. The V segment lost 6 bases and the J segment 5 bases; nucleotides outside the gene matches: 7. The DNA of the CDR3 is TGTGCTAGTGGACCTAGCGGGAGTCGGCACGAGCAGTACTTC. Its protein is CASGPSGSRHEQYF.

The gene calls are TRBV19 and TRBJ1-2; a possible D gene is TRBD1 (5 bases). CDR3 length equals 16 residues. V lost 3 bases and J 1 base, leaving 15 bases between the germline ends. From germline, CDR1 is LNHDA and CDR2 SQIVND (reference sequence). Here the CDR3 reads CASSISQGQGNYGYTF. The CDR3 nucleotides read TGTGCCAGTAGTATTTCTCAGGGCCAGGGTAACTATGGCTACACCTTC.

The chain uses TRBV6-5 and TRBJ1-6; TRBD1 is a possible D gene (6 bases). Germline CDR1 MNHEY, CDR2 SVGAGI. The CDR3 runs to 14 residues. V was shortened by 5 bases and J by 8 bases, with 13 bases between the two germline ends. Here the CDR3 DNA reads TGTGCCAGCAGTCCAGGGGAAGTTGATTCACCCCTCCACTTT. It translates to CASSPGEVDSPLHF.

The J gene is TRBJ2-3, the V gene TRBV29-1, with TRBD2 matching over 14 bases. Germline values: CDR1 SQVTM, CDR2 ANQGSEA. The CDR3 consists of 22 residues. The V gene end was trimmed by 6 bases and the J gene end by 1 base; junction bases not matched to a gene: 24. The CDR3: CSVESRTSGGFVNFGGTDTQYF. The CDR3 DNA reads as TGCAGCGTCGAATCCAGGACTAGCGGGGGGTTCGTTAACTTTGGGGGCACAGATACGCAGTATTTT.

The genes are TRBV4-1 and TRBJ2-7, with TRBD2 as a possible D gene (5 bases). The CDR3 is made up of 14 amino acids. Germline V CDR1 and CDR2: MGHRA, YSYEKL. The V and J ends lost 1 base and 3 bases respectively, with 10 bases between them. The CDR3 sequence: CASSQANGGYEQYF. DNA of the CDR3: TGCGCCAGCAGCCAAGCTAACGGAGGCTACGAGCAGTACTTC.